This is a list of T cell receptor beta chains from one sample in a study of shared clonotypes between healthy human individuals. Method: immunoSEQ multiplex PCR; TCRdb's copy keeps in-frame clones and lacks some. The sample records hundreds of thousands of clones, 95% to 96% being singletons. Material for sequencing was naive CD8+ T cells sorted from blood. These receptors all come from a woman in her thirties in good health. CDR3s include the opening cysteine and the closing phenylalanine or tryptophan. A D gene is named only where the DNA matches it firmly. Size values are once, few and many counts, or a class for expanded clones, and some rows have none.

v_gene	d_gene	abundance	j_gene	CDR3aa	CDR3nt
TRBV27	.	once	TRBJ2-6	CASSFVGSSGANVLTF	TGTGCCAGCAGTTTTGTTGGTTCCTCTGGGGCCAACGTCCTGACTTTC
TRBV7-8	.	.	TRBJ1-2	CASSLVAGEDGYTF	TGTGCCAGCAGCTTAGTTGCCGGGGAGGATGGCTACACCTTC
TRBV11-1	TRBD1	.	TRBJ2-7	CASSLSTGADEQYF	TGTGCCAGCAGCTTATCAACAGGGGCCGACGAGCAGTACTTC
TRBV28	TRBD2	.	TRBJ2-1	CASSLLRASGSGEQFF	TGTGCCAGCAGTCTTTTGAGGGCTAGCGGGAGCGGTGAGCAGTTCTTC
TRBV11-2	.	.	TRBJ2-1	CASSSPFLWRGYYNEQFF	TGTGCCAGCAGCTCCCCTTTTTTATGGAGGGGGTACTACAATGAGCAGTTCTTC
TRBV7-9	.	.	TRBJ2-7	CATTQTASYEQYF	TGTGCCACCACCCAGACAGCATCCTACGAGCAGTACTTC
TRBV7-9	.	.	TRBJ2-6	CASSLVVGSANVLTF	TGTGCCAGCAGCTTAGTGGTAGGGTCGGCCAACGTCCTGACTTTC
TRBV27	.	.	TRBJ2-7	CASSLTASYEQYF	TGTGCCAGCAGTTTAACCGCGTCCTACGAGCAGTACTTC
TRBV13	.	once	TRBJ2-7	CASSPTNTYEQYF	TGTGCCAGCAGTCCGACTAATACCTACGAGCAGTACTTC
TRBV4-1	TRBD1	.	TRBJ1-3	CASSQETTGAGNTIYF	TGCGCCAGCAGCCAAGAGACGACAGGGGCTGGAAACACCATATATTTT
TRBV14	.	.	TRBJ2-7	CASSGAFTPSEQYF	TGTGCCAGCAGCGGTGCGTTTACCCCCTCCGAGCAGTACTTC
TRBV10-2	.	.	TRBJ1-4	CASGARTNEKLFF	TGCGCCAGCGGCGCCCGGACGAATGAAAAACTGTTTTTT
TRBV19	TRBD1	.	TRBJ1-1	CASRQGVHTDAFF	TGTGCCAGCCGACAGGGTGTACATACTGATGCTTTCTTT
TRBV19	.	.	TRBJ2-1	CASSSRNLGVSYNEQFF	TGTGCCAGTAGTTCCCGAAATTTGGGAGTCTCTTACAATGAGCAGTTCTTC
TRBV7-9	.	few	TRBJ1-1	CASSLPDIGTEAFF	TGTGCCAGCAGCTTACCGGATATCGGCACTGAAGCTTTCTTT
TRBV7-9	.	.	TRBJ2-7	CASSPWRTYEQYF	TGTGCCAGCAGCCCCTGGCGTACCTACGAGCAGTACTTC
TRBV27	.	.	TRBJ2-3	CASSEPLGDTQYF	TGTGCCAGCAGTGAGCCCCTGGGAGATACGCAGTATTTT
TRBV21-1	.	.	TRBJ1-4	CAIIRKGFATNEKLFF	TGTGCCATCATAAGGAAGGGGTTTGCAACTAATGAAAAACTGTTTTTT
TRBV11-1	TRBD2	.	TRBJ2-7	CASSFGLAAEGVDYEQYF	TGTGCCAGCAGCTTCGGACTAGCGGCAGAAGGTGTGGACTACGAGCAGTACTTC
TRBV2	.	.	TRBJ2-7	CASSGEAYEQYF	TGTGCCAGCAGTGGGGAAGCCTACGAGCAGTACTTC
TRBV19	.	.	TRBJ2-7	CASTPGAAPYEQYF	TGTGCCAGTACCCCTGGAGCGGCCCCCTACGAGCAGTACTTC
TRBV9	TRBD2	.	TRBJ2-7	CASSPERGRYEQYF	TGTGCCAGCAGCCCAGAGCGGGGGCGGTACGAGCAGTACTTC
TRBV7-2	.	.	TRBJ2-4	CASSFPLDQVAKNIQYF	TGTGCCAGCAGCTTCCCACTCGACCAGGTGGCCAAAAACATTCAGTACTTC
TRBV10-3	TRBD2	.	TRBJ2-7	CAISESGLAIEQYF	TGTGCCATCAGTGAGTCGGGACTAGCCATCGAGCAGTACTTC
TRBV4-1	.	.	TRBJ1-1	CASSPPGGQMMNTEAFF	TGCGCCAGCAGCCCACCGGGTGGACAGATGATGAACACTGAAGCTTTCTTT
TRBV27	.	.	TRBJ1-4	CASSPHMGTGELFF	TGTGCCAGCAGTCCCCATATGGGTACGGGGGAACTGTTTTTT
TRBV28	.	.	TRBJ2-7	CASSLTGAYYEQYF	TGTGCCAGCAGTCTGACTGGGGCCTACTACGAGCAGTACTTC
TRBV11-2	.	.	TRBJ2-3	CASSRSVSSTDTQYF	TGTGCCAGCAGCCGTAGCGTCTCTAGCACAGATACGCAGTATTTT
TRBV12-1	.	.	TRBJ2-7	CASSPSGLAGGPYEQYF	TGTGCCAGCAGCCCCTCGGGACTAGCGGGAGGGCCCTACGAGCAGTACTTC
TRBV4-1	.	.	TRBJ2-2	CASSQEPWTKNTGELFF	TGCGCCAGCAGCCAAGAACCCTGGACTAAAAACACCGGGGAGCTGTTTTTT
TRBV5-4	TRBD1	.	TRBJ2-7	CASSEDRTGGWYEQYF	TGTGCCAGCAGCGAAGACCGTACAGGGGGCTGGTACGAGCAGTACTTC
TRBV7-9	.	few	TRBJ1-1	CASSVEVGINTEAFF	TGTGCCAGCAGCGTAGAAGTGGGGATAAACACTGAAGCTTTCTTT
TRBV10-3	.	.	TRBJ1-5	CAISGGIRNQPQHF	TGTGCCATCAGTGGAGGGATACGCAATCAGCCCCAGCATTTT